The clone carrying this T cell receptor (beta chain) was picked up many times. The antigen remains unidentified. Amplification of TCR beta CDR3 regions was performed using RNA transcripts as template. The HTBI primer set served for first-round RT-PCR of the TCR CDR3. Via MiXCR, TCRdb re-called the multiplex PCR reads, giving one row per CDR3 protein. The data contain about 380,000 distinct CDR3 sequences, 18% of them singletons. This entry comes from a study of T cells in Graves' hyperthyroidism and ophthalmopathy. Study results and caveats: A model using 13 V-J features told ophthalmopathy apart from stable hyperthyroidism. The blood repertoire included most of the expanded thyroid clonotypes above 0.001.

Patients affected by ophthalmopathy presented a Clinical Activity Score of at least 3, a NOSPECS grade of at least 4, and disease duration below 3 months. 9 to 10 ml fresh peripheral blood yielded the PBMCs. This CDR3 spans 16 amino acids. V was clipped by 5 bases and J by 4 bases; unmatched bases: 6. Germline CDR1 reads SGHTA; CDR2 reads FQGTGA. The genes are TRBV7-3 and TRBJ2-3; TRBD2 matches at 13 bases. The sequence was collected from a man aged 18 to 30 with Graves' ophthalmopathy. Source material: blood. CDR3 bases: TGTGCCAGCAGCCCGTGGACTAGCGGGGGCCCAGATACGCAGTATTTT. It encodes CASSPWTSGGPDTQYF.